A single T cell receptor beta chain is shown here with its context. This record comes from a study of blood T cell repertoires in COVID-19. In the study overall: The study drew acute and convalescent COVID-19 samples from the United States, Italy and Spain.

Under the authors' procedure: Nucleated cell counts were estimated from reference gene primer amplification. Generated by immunoSEQ multiplex PCR, the TCRdb table keeps only in-frame clones and is missing some. The V and J calls and the clone size are those of that table, but D and trimming were determined from the DNA. This table holds 100,000 or so clones, about 81% found once. CDR3 length: 16 amino acids. From germline, CDR1 is SGHVS and CDR2 FNYEAQ. J was trimmed by 6 bases and V by 3 bases; bases with no gene match: 10. This TCR came from a man aged 80 or over with acute or convalescent COVID-19. The sequenced material came from peripheral blood. The chain employs TRBV7-6 and TRBJ2-2; 7 bases agree with TRBD2. CDR3 in DNA: TGTGCCAGCAGCTTGGGCCTAGGCGCGGGAGCCGGGGAGCTGTTTTTT. Protein product: CASSLGLGAGAGELFF.